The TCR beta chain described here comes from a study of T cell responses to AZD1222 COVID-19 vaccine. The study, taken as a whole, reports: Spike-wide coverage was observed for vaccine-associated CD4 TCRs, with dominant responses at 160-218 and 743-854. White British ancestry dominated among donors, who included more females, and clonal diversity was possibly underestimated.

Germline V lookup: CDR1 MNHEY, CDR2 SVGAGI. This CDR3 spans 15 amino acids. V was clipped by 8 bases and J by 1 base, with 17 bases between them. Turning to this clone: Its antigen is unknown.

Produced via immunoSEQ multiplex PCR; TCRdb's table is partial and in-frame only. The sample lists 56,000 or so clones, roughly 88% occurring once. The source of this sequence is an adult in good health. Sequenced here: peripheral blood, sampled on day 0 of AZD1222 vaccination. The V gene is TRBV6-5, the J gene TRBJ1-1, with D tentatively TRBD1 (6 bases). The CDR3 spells CASGRSGRGNTEAFF. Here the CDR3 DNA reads TGTGCCAGCGGTCGGAGCGGCAGGGGGAACACTGAAGCTTTCTTT.